This T cell receptor beta chain was captured in a study of cytomegalovirus exposure and HLA in healthy donors. Turning to this clone: The antigen is unknown.

Whole-study findings and limits: A previous analysis found most TCR beta V segments productive roughly 90% or roughly 30% of the time. What a later analysis reportedly showed was that an Asian-associated ancestry cluster had fewer N-insertions than the roughly 670-donor mean. HLA alleles showed associations with roughly 17,000 TCR beta sequences in a later analysis, at a 0.05 false discovery rate.

The CDR3 contains 15 residues. V lost 6 bases and J lost 4, with 16 bases in between. In germline, CDR1 is MNHNS, CDR2 SASEGT. Primers included in the PCR were 60 Vbeta and 13 Jbeta primers. Repertoires were generated with immunoSEQ multiplex PCR, while TCRdb's copy carries only in-frame clones and drops some. The sample has approximately 160,000 clones, 70% to 75% seen once; the top ten hold about 4.7%. The specimen was PBMCs. The chain is built from TRBV6-1 and TRBJ1-5; no reliable D call. This TCR came from a man aged 18 to 35 in good health and CMV-seropositive. The CDR3 DNA reads as TGTGCCAGCAGGAGTGACTACTTTGGGAATCAGCCCCAGCATTTT. It yields the protein CASRSDYFGNQPQHF.